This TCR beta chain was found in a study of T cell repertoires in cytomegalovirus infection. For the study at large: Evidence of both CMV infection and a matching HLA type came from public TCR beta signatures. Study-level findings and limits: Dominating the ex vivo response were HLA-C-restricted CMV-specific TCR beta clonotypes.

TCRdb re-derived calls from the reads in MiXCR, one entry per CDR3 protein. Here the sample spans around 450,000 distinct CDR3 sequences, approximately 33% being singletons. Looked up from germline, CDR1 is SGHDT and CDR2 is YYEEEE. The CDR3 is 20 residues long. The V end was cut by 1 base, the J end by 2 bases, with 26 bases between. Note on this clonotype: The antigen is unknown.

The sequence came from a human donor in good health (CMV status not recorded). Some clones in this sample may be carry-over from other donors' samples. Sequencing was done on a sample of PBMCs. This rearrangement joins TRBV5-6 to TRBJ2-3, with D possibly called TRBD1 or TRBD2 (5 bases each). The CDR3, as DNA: TGTGCCAGCAGCTTGTCGATACCCTATCGGGGCCTAGGGTACACAGATACGCAGTATTTT. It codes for CASSLSIPYRGLGYTDTQYF. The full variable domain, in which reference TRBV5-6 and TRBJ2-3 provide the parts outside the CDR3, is DAGVTQSPTHLIKTRGQQVTLRCSPKSGHDTVSWYQQALGQGPQFIFQYYEEEERQRGNFPDRFSGHQFPNYSSELNVNALLLGDSALYLCASSLSIPYRGLGYTDTQYFGPGTRLTVL.